The 32 T cell receptor beta chains reported below all come from one sample, sequenced in a study of blood T cell repertoires in COVID-19. This table comes from immunoSEQ multiplex PCR, and its TCRdb copy is limited to in-frame clones, with some not included. The data contain roughly 75,000 clones, 75% to 95% of them singletons. Sequences were obtained from peripheral blood. Receptors were obtained from a human donor in a cohort sampled during active COVID-19.

The chain carries TRBV2 and TRBJ2-7; the match to TRBD2 covers 13 bases. V lost 7 bases to trimming and J lost 5 bases; unmatched junction nucleotides: 14. The CDR3 covers 17 residues. The germline V gene has CDR1 SNHLY and CDR2 FYNNEI. The CDR3 is CASTLEAGTSGKNEQYF. The DNA of the CDR3 is TGTGCCAGCACACTGGAAGCGGGGACTAGCGGGAAGAACGAGCAGTACTTC.

The chain links TRBV5-1 to TRBJ2-7; TRBD1 is a possible D gene (6 bases). The CDR3 loop spans 15 amino acids. V was cut by 0 bases and J by 0 bases, with 10 bases left in between. Germline CDR1 reads SGHRS; CDR2 reads YFSETQ. This CDR3 is CASSLEGRGSYEQYF. DNA of the CDR3: TGCGCCAGCAGCTTGGAGGGCAGGGGCTCCTACGAGCAGTACTTC.

The chain combines TRBV24-1 with TRBJ1-1, with 7 bases fitting TRBD1. Germline V gene sequence: CDR1 KGHDR, CDR2 SFDVKD. The CDR3 has 13 residues. Germline trimming cut 4 bases from V and 7 bases from J; bases unmatched to any gene: 5. The CDR3 sequence is CATSDPNRGEAFF. CDR3 nucleotides: TGTGCCACCAGTGACCCCAACAGGGGTGAAGCTTTCTTT.

This chain links TRBV5-5 with TRBJ2-2; the match to TRBD2 covers 8 bases. The trim removed 4 bases at V and 1 base at J, leaving 9 bases unmatched. CDR1 is SGHKS and CDR2 is YYEKEE in the germline V gene (reference sequence). The CDR3 runs to 17 residues. CDR3 in DNA: TGTGCCAGCAGCAAGTCAGCGGGGGCCCAGAACACCGGGGAGCTGTTTTTT. Amino acid sequence: CASSKSAGAQNTGELFF.

The chain links TRBV2 to TRBJ1-1; maybe TRBD1 (5 bases). This CDR3 comprises 13 residues. Germline CDR1 reads SNHLY; CDR2 reads FYNNEI. V was pared by 6 bases and J by 1 base, with 9 bases between. The CDR3 here is CASSSDRNTEAFF. CDR3 sequence (DNA): TGTGCCAGCAGCAGCGACAGGAACACTGAAGCTTTCTTT.

V is TRBV7-2 and J is TRBJ1-1; D is unclear. The germline gives CDR1 SGHTA, CDR2 FQGNSA. The CDR3 sequence is 13 residues long. V was shortened by 4 bases and J by 3 bases, with 9 bases between the two germline ends. CDR3: CASSSRLDTEAFF. The CDR3 DNA reads TGTGCCAGCAGCTCGAGACTTGACACTGAAGCTTTCTTT.

The chain couples TRBV4-3 to TRBJ1-5, with D unresolved. This CDR3 is built from 15 residues. Germline V gene sequence: CDR1 LGHNA, CDR2 YSLEER. V dropped 0 bases and J dropped 6 bases, with 12 bases sitting between them. The CDR3 region has the DNA TGCGCCAGCAGCCAAGATATCCGGGAAGGTCAGCCCCAGCATTTT. This codes for CASSQDIREGQPQHF.

This clone showed up just a few times. The gene calls are TRBV21-1 and TRBJ1-3. TRBV21-1 has pseudogene status. The CDR3 has 15 residues. CDR3 sequence reads: CARREHFISGNTIYF. For the CDR3, the DNA is TGTGCCAGGAGGGAGCACTTCATCTCTGGAAACACCATATATTTT.

The V and J genes are TRBV7-2 and TRBJ2-5; 8 nucleotides match TRBD2. This CDR3 contains 15 residues. J lost 4 bases, V lost 3 bases, and 7 bases had no gene match. CDR1 is SGHTA and CDR2 is FQGNSA in the germline V gene. This CDR3 reads CASSFNGGARETQYF. In DNA form, the CDR3 reads TGTGCCAGCAGCTTTAACGGGGGGGCTCGAGAGACCCAGTACTTC.

This sequence joins TRBV5-1 and TRBJ2-3; D may be TRBD1 (5 bases). The CDR3 is 15 residues long. V lost 0 bases, J lost 0 bases, and 8 bases lay in between. In germline, CDR1 is SGHRS, CDR2 YFSETQ. CDR3 loop: CASSLGQISTDTQYF. CDR3 in DNA: TGCGCCAGCAGCTTGGGACAGATTAGCACAGATACGCAGTATTTT.

In this sample, this clone turned up once. The chain is built from TRBV4-3 and TRBJ1-1; tentatively, D is TRBD1 (5 bases). This CDR3 comprises 14 residues. The V gene lost 3 bases and the J gene lost 2 bases, with 10 bases spanning the gap. In germline, CDR1 is LGHNA, CDR2 YSLEER. The CDR3 loop reads CASSQGQGNTEAFF. CDR3 nucleotide sequence: TGCGCCAGCAGCCAGGGGCAGGGTAACACTGAAGCTTTCTTT.

The chain carries TRBV4-2 and TRBJ2-5; TRBD2 aligns across 11 bases. The CDR3 runs to 17 residues. V gave up 0 bases and J gave up 0 bases; unmatched junction bases: 3. Germline V gives CDR1 LGHNA, CDR2 YNFKEQ. CDR3 in DNA: TGTGCCAGCAGCCAAGATTGGACTAGCGGGTACCAAGAGACCCAGTACTTC. This encodes CASSQDWTSGYQETQYF.

V is TRBV28 and J is TRBJ1-3, with 8 bases matching TRBD1. V lost 6 bases to trimming and J lost 3 bases; unmatched junction nucleotides: 4. Germline V CDR1 and CDR2: MDHEN, SYDVKM. This CDR3 spans 14 amino acids. In DNA form, the CDR3 reads TGTGCCAGCAGGGAACAGGGGGGTGGAAACACCATATATTTT. Translation gives CASREQGGGNTIYF.

The V gene is TRBV6-1, the J gene TRBJ2-5, with 8 bases lining up with TRBD2. J lost 3 bases, V lost 1 base, and 1 base had no gene match. Per germline, CDR1 MNHNS and CDR2 SASEGT. The CDR3 loop spans 14 amino acids. The CDR3 spells CASSEGTSKETQYF. The CDR3 DNA is TGTGCCAGCAGTGAAGGGACTAGCAAAGAGACCCAGTACTTC.

V gene TRBV10-2 combines with J gene TRBJ1-1; TRBD1 agrees at 9 bases. Losses at the gene ends were 6 bases for V and 1 base for J; bases not matched to a gene: 3. The CDR3 runs to 14 residues. Germline V gene data show CDR1 as WSHSY and CDR2 as SAAADI. The CDR3 DNA reads TGCGCCAGCAGGTCGGGACAGGGGAACACTGAAGCTTTCTTT. Translating it yields CASRSGQGNTEAFF.

V and J are TRBV5-6 and TRBJ2-4; TRBD2 matches at 11 bases. Trimming took 0 bases from V and 5 from J; bases not matched to a gene: 7. The CDR3 covers 17 residues. CDR1 is SGHDT, CDR2 YYEEEE, per germline. The CDR3 nucleotides are TGTGCCAGCAGCTTGGCCTTAGCGGGGGGGCACCAAAACATTCAGTACTTC. Residues: CASSLALAGGHQNIQYF.

This chain connects TRBV29-1 to TRBJ2-2; TRBD1 might be the D (5 bases). This CDR3 is 17 amino acids long. Germline V gene lookup returns CDR1 SQVTM and CDR2 ANQGSEA. V lost 3 bases and J lost 0, with 17 bases in between. This chain's CDR3 is CSVEPLGHLTNTGELFF. In DNA form, the CDR3 reads TGCAGCGTTGAGCCCCTTGGACACTTGACGAACACCGGGGAGCTGTTTTTT.

In its sample, this clone was seen once. The chain recombines TRBV28 with TRBJ2-7; maybe TRBD1 (6 bases). The germline CDR1 and CDR2 sequences are MDHEN and SYDVKM. The ends were cut back, 7 bases at V and 4 bases at J, with 20 bases in the middle. The CDR3 runs 15 residues. CDR3 protein: CASTSVRGRMYEQYF. CDR3 nucleotides: TGTGCCAGCACCTCCGTCAGGGGCCGTATGTACGAGCAGTACTTC.

The chain carries TRBV25-1 and TRBJ1-1; D remains ambiguous. Trimming removed 4 bases from V and 1 base from J, with 10 bases in between. The CDR3 is 14 residues long. In germline, CDR1 is MGHDK, CDR2 SYGVNS. The CDR3 nucleotides read TGTGCCAGCAGTGGAGTCCAACGGAACACTGAAGCTTTCTTT. Its protein is CASSGVQRNTEAFF.

The sample holds a few counts of this clone. The chain recombines TRBV2 with TRBJ1-1; D is perhaps TRBD1 (6 bases). The CDR3 has 15 amino acids. V lost 5 bases and J 1 base, leaving 14 bases between the germline ends. Germline V gene data show CDR1 as SNHLY and CDR2 as FYNNEI. In DNA, the CDR3 is TGTGCCAGCAGTCCCTATCAGGGGAGGAACACTGAAGCTTTCTTT. Its translation is CASSPYQGRNTEAFF.

The chain carries TRBV6-5 and TRBJ2-7; D possibly corresponds to TRBD2 (6 bases). Per germline, CDR1 MNHEY and CDR2 SVGAGI. This CDR3 is 15 amino acids long. V was trimmed by 0 bases and J by 3 bases, leaving 12 bases between them. CDR3 loop: CASSYSRDWDYEQYF. As DNA, the CDR3 is TGTGCCAGCAGTTACTCTCGGGACTGGGACTACGAGCAGTACTTC.

To note about this clone: It is unclear where the CDR3 begins or ends on the DNA, so no DNA is shown, and the CDR3 is as TCRdb lists it. This chain links TRBV14 with TRBJ1-4. Germline V gene sequence: CDR1 SGHDN, CDR2 FVKESK. From its first to its last residue, the CDR3 has 14 amino acids. The CDR3 is CASSQFFGDEKLFF.

This chain uses TRBV24-1 with TRBJ2-3; 10 nucleotides match TRBD2. J lost 4 bases, V lost 6 bases, and 6 bases had no gene match. This CDR3 spans 15 amino acids. The germline V gene has CDR1 KGHDR and CDR2 SFDVKD. CDR3 loop: CATSTPSGGPDTQYF. CDR3 DNA sequence: TGTGCCACCAGTACCCCTAGCGGGGGTCCAGATACGCAGTATTTT.

The chain carries TRBV3-1 (or the pseudogene TRBV3-2) and TRBJ2-2; TRBD2 matches 7 bases. CDR1 and CDR2 (germline): LGHDT, YNNKEL (reference sequence). V lost 6 bases, J lost 4 bases, and 8 bases stayed unmatched. The CDR3 has 15 residues. Written as DNA, the CDR3 is TGTGCCAGCAGAATAGGACTAGTGGGCACCGGGGAGCTGTTTTTT. This translates into CASRIGLVGTGELFF.

V usage is TRBV11-3 and J usage is TRBJ2-5; the match to TRBD1 covers 7 bases. V lost 4 bases and J lost 4; bases outside the gene matches: 6. The CDR3 is 14 amino acids. The germline V gene encodes CDR1 SGHNT and CDR2 YENEEA. The CDR3 here is CASSSRGQGETQYF. CDR3 nucleotides: TGTGCCAGCAGCTCTAGGGGGCAGGGAGAGACCCAGTACTTC.

V gene TRBV6-5 combines with J gene TRBJ1-3; the D is unclear. Germline CDR1 is MNHEY and CDR2 is SVGAGI. This CDR3 is built from 14 residues. Trimming pared 7 bases from V and 0 bases from J, leaving 10 bases between. In DNA form, the CDR3 reads TGTGCCAGCATGGACTGGGGCTCTGGAAACACCATATATTTT. It codes for CASMDWGSGNTIYF.

The chain couples TRBV19 to TRBJ2-1, with TRBD1 identical over 8 bases. This CDR3 contains 14 residues. Germline values: CDR1 LNHDA, CDR2 SQIVND (reference sequence). V trimming: 1 base; J trimming: 7 bases; junction bases outside the gene matches: 3. CDR3 coding DNA: TGTGCCAGTAGTATAGCCGGGACAGGAAATGAGCAGTTCTTC. Residues: CASSIAGTGNEQFF.

The chain links TRBV5-4 to TRBJ1-2; D is possibly TRBD1 (5 bases). CDR3 length equals 14 residues. V lost 4 bases and J 6 bases, leaving 16 bases between the germline ends. Germline V gene sequence: CDR1 SGHNT, CDR2 YYREEE (reference sequence). The CDR3 DNA reads as TGTGCCAGCAGCACGGCCCGGGGGTTAGATGGCTACACCTTC. Residues: CASSTARGLDGYTF.

The V call is TRBV27, the J call TRBJ2-7, with 11 bases fitting TRBD1. The CDR3 loop spans 15 amino acids. V lost 6 bases to trimming and J lost 11 bases; unmatched junction nucleotides: 15. Germline V gene data show CDR1 as MNHEY and CDR2 as SMNVEV (reference sequence). CDR3 nucleotides: TGTGCCAGCAGCGCGCTAGGGACAGGGGGAGGGAACAAGTACTTC. Translating it yields CASSALGTGGGNKYF.

This chain uses TRBV9 with TRBJ2-5, with D unclear. Germline V CDR1 and CDR2: SGDLS, YYNGEE. The CDR3 loop spans 15 amino acids. Trimming took off 0 bases at V and 2 bases at J, with 11 bases between the two ends. DNA for the CDR3: TGTGCCAGCAGCGTAGGAACACCAACACAAGAGACCCAGTACTTC. Amino acids: CASSVGTPTQETQYF.

This rearrangement joins TRBV5-4 to TRBJ2-3; 15 bases fit TRBD2. The CDR3 runs to 16 residues. V gave up 4 bases and J gave up 5 bases; unmatched junction bases: 5. Germline values: CDR1 SGHNT, CDR2 YYREEE (reference sequence). CDR3 sequence (DNA): TGTGCCAGCAGCCCCGGACTAGCGGGGGGGGAAGATACGCAGTATTTT. As protein: CASSPGLAGGEDTQYF.

The chain has TRBV15 and TRBJ1-1; D remains unclear. CDR1 and CDR2 from the germline V gene are LNHNV and YYDKDF (reference sequence). CDR3 length: 12 residues. V lost 0 bases to trimming and J lost 11 bases, with 10 bases between them. CDR3 sequence reads: CATSRESLEAFF. CDR3 nucleotide sequence: TGTGCCACCAGCAGAGAAAGCCTTGAGGCTTTCTTT.